This TCR beta chain stems from a study of blood T cell repertoires in COVID-19. Study background: COVID-19 samples collected from the United States, Italy and Spain covered acute and convalescent phases. In each case, the material was cDNA or gDNA derived from T cells, B-cell-depleted T cells, or PBMCs.

The CDR3 totals 14 residues. The germline V gene encodes CDR1 SGHNT and CDR2 YYREEE (reference sequence). V shed 1 base, J shed 6 bases, and the junction held 7 bases outside the gene matches. Per the study methods: How many nucleated cells were present was estimated from reference gene primer amplification. TCRdb's table, derived via immunoSEQ multiplex PCR, lists solely in-frame clones and lacks some. V and J calls and clone size follow that table, whereas D and trimming were derived from the DNA. The sample lists 45,000 to 60,000 clones, about 86% occurring once. This receptor was taken from a man aged 65 to 85 with active COVID-19. Sequencing was carried out using peripheral blood. This sequence joins TRBV5-4 and TRBJ2-7; 7 nucleotides align to TRBD1. CDR3 loop: CASSLWGPGGEQYF. CDR3 in DNA: TGTGCCAGCAGCTTGTGGGGTCCAGGGGGCGAGCAGTACTTC.